This TCR beta chain is drawn from a study of blood T cell repertoires in COVID-19. Study-level information: Sample material is recorded as cDNA or gDNA derived from T cells, B-cell-depleted T cells, or PBMCs.

TCRdb's copy holds only in-frame clones and misses some; the assay was immunoSEQ multiplex PCR. Altogether about 27,000 clones are present, about nine tenths being singletons, with the ten largest covering approximately 3%. The clonotype comes from a human donor in a cohort sampled during active COVID-19. The sample comprised peripheral blood.

The CDR3 bases are TGTGCCAGCAGCTTAGGGTTGGGACAGCACACAGATACGCAGTATTTT. This sequence encodes CASSLGLGQHTDTQYF. The V gene is TRBV13, the J gene TRBJ2-3; the match to TRBD1 covers 7 bases. This CDR3 region has 16 residues. From germline, CDR1 is PRHDT and CDR2 FYEKMQ (reference sequence). Losses at the gene ends were 0 bases for V and 2 bases for J; bases not matched to a gene: 5.